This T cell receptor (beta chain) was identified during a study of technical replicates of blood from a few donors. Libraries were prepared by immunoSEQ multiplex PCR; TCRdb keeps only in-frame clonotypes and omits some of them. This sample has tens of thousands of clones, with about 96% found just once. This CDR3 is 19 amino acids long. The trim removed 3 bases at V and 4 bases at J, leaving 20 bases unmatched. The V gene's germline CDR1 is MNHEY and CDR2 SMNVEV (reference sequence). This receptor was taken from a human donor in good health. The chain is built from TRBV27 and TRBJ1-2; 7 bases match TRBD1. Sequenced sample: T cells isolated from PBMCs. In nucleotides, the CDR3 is TGTGCCAGCAGTTTCGACGCCGATAGCCCGGGACAGAGCTCCTATGGCTACACCTTC. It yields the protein CASSFDADSPGQSSYGYTF.